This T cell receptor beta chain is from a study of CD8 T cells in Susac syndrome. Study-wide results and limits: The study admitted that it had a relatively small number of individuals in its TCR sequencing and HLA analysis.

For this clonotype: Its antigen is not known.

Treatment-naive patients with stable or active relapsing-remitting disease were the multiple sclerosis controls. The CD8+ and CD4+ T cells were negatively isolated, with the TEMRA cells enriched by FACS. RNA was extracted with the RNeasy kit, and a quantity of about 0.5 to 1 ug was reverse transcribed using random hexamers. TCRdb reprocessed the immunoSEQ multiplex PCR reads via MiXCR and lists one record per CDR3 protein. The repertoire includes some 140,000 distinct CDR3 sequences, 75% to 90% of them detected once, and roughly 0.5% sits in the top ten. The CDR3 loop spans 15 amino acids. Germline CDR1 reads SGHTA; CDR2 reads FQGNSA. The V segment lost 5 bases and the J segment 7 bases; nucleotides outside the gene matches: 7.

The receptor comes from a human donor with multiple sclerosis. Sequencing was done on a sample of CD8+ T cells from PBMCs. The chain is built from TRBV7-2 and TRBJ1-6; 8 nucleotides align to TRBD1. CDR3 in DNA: TGTGCCAGCAGCCCCATGGACAGGGCAAATTCACCCCTCCACTTT. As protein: CASSPMDRANSPLHF.